These 24 T cell receptor beta chains were all obtained from the same sample, sequenced in a study of OX40 agonist ivuxolimab in advanced cancers. Repertoires were generated with immunoSEQ multiplex PCR, while TCRdb's copy carries only in-frame clones and drops some. The data show tens of thousands of clones, roughly 77% seen once. The specimen was CD4+ or CD8+ T cells sorted from blood, collected in a trial of the OX40 agonist ivuxolimab. The receptor set was obtained from an adult with an advanced solid tumor such as melanoma, head and neck, liver or kidney cancer.

This clone turned up a few times. The V gene is TRBV2, the J gene TRBJ2-5; 10 nucleotides line up with TRBD2. The V gene's germline CDR1 is SNHLY and CDR2 FYNNEI. This CDR3 has 12 amino acids. V trimming: 5 bases; J trimming: 7 bases; junction bases outside the gene matches: 1. DNA for the CDR3: TGTGCCAGCAGTTCTAGCGGGGGGACCCAGTACTTC. This gives the protein CASSSSGGTQYF. The variable domain in full, completed from reference TRBV2 and TRBJ2-5, reads EPEVTQTPSHQVTQMGQEVILRCVPISNHLYFYWYRQILGQKVEFLVSFYNNEISEKSEIFDDQFSVERPDGSNFTLKIRSTKLEDSAMYFCASSSSGGTQYFGPGTRLLVL.

The chain carries TRBV7-6 and TRBJ2-3; perhaps D is TRBD1 or TRBD2 (5 bases each). Trimming removed 5 bases at V and 4 bases at J, with 16 bases between. The CDR3 spans 15 residues. Germline V CDR1 and CDR2: SGHVS, FNYEAQ. The CDR3 DNA is TGTGCCAGCAGCGCGAGGGGAGCCAGCGCAGATACGCAGTATTTT. It specifies CASSARGASADTQYF.

The gene calls are TRBV27 and TRBJ1-2; 8 nucleotides line up with TRBD1. This CDR3 is built from 13 residues. The germline V gene encodes CDR1 MNHEY and CDR2 SMNVEV (reference sequence). J gave up 7 bases and V 5 bases, and 6 bases lay outside the gene matches. The CDR3 DNA is TGTGCCAGCAGTCCCGGACAGGGTGGTGGCTACACCTTC. It encodes CASSPGQGGGYTF.

V gene TRBV10-3 combines with J gene TRBJ2-2; the match to TRBD1 covers 7 bases. The length of the CDR3 is 14 residues. The germline gives CDR1 ENHRY, CDR2 SYGVKD. V trimming: 9 bases; J trimming: 6 bases; junction bases outside the gene matches: 10. CDR3 loop: CAILGTAEAGELFF. In DNA, the CDR3 is TGTGCCATTTTGGGGACAGCAGAGGCCGGGGAGCTGTTTTTT.

The chain is built from TRBV18 and TRBJ1-1; no definite D call. In germline, CDR1 is KGHSH, CDR2 LQKENI. Trimming took 1 base from V and 1 from J, leaving 4 bases between them. The CDR3 extends over 13 amino acids. CDR3 residues: CASSPQENTEAFF. CDR3 sequence (DNA): TGTGCCAGCTCACCACAAGAGAACACTGAAGCTTTCTTT.

About this clone itself: This sample includes further DNA sequences coding for the same CDR3. This chain links TRBV9 with TRBJ2-5; D is undetermined. The V end was cut by 0 bases, the J end by 5 bases, with 8 bases between. CDR3 length equals 13 residues. Germline V lookup: CDR1 SGDLS, CDR2 YYNGEE. The CDR3 spells CASSVARSETQYF. The DNA of the CDR3 is TGTGCCAGCAGCGTAGCGCGATCCGAGACCCAGTACTTC.

The chain has TRBV5-6 and TRBJ2-1; a weak D match, TRBD1 (5 bases). The length of the CDR3 is 15 residues. V was cut by 1 base and J by 8 bases, with 16 bases left in between. CDR1 is SGHDT and CDR2 is YYEEEE in the germline V gene. The CDR3 is CASSLTGGRIDEQFF. As DNA, the CDR3 is TGTGCCAGCAGCTTGACAGGTGGGCGGATTGATGAGCAGTTCTTC. Drawing the rest from reference TRBV5-6 and TRBJ2-1, the complete variable domain is DAGVTQSPTHLIKTRGQQVTLRCSPKSGHDTVSWYQQALGQGPQFIFQYYEEEERQRGNFPDRFSGHQFPNYSSELNVNALLLGDSALYLCASSLTGGRIDEQFFGPGTRLTVL.

This clone was detected only a few times. The genes are TRBV10-2 and TRBJ2-5; no clear D. V dropped 10 bases and J dropped 4 bases, with 13 bases sitting between them. CDR1 is WSHSY, CDR2 SAAADI, per germline. The CDR3 has 12 amino acids. DNA for the CDR3: TGCGCCACCTCAACACAACGAGAGACCCAGTACTTC. It translates to CATSTQRETQYF.

The chain has TRBV5-1 and TRBJ2-5; 10 bases are a match to TRBD2. The trim removed 7 bases at V and 3 bases at J, leaving 9 bases unmatched. Germline assignment: CDR1 SGHRS and CDR2 YFSETQ. The CDR3 has 15 amino acids. In nucleotides, the CDR3 is TGCGCCAGCGGCCCGGGGACTAGCGTAGAAGAGACCCAGTACTTC. Translation gives CASGPGTSVEETQYF.

In this sample, this clone turned up once. The chain uses TRBV6-1 and TRBJ1-3; 7 bases agree with TRBD1. Germline V lookup: CDR1 MNHNS, CDR2 SASEGT. V lost 4 bases, J lost 1 base, and 1 base stayed unmatched. This CDR3 comprises 14 residues. CDR3 protein: CASSVTGSGNTIYF. CDR3 sequence (DNA): TGTGCCAGCAGTGTGACAGGGTCTGGAAACACCATATATTTT.

V usage is TRBV19 and J usage is TRBJ2-5; 11 bases map to TRBD2. Trimming removed 3 bases from V and 9 bases from J; junction bases left unmatched: 12. This CDR3 has 16 residues. Looked up from germline, CDR1 is LNHDA and CDR2 is SQIVND (reference sequence). The CDR3 region is CASSMASGGPGGAQYF. The CDR3 bases are TGTGCCAGTAGTATGGCTAGCGGGGGGCCTGGTGGGGCCCAGTACTTC.

This chain links TRBV7-3 with TRBJ2-2; 8 nucleotides agree with TRBD2. The CDR3 has 14 residues. Per the germline V gene, CDR1 is SGHTA and CDR2 is FQGTGA. After removal of 5 bases from V and 4 bases from J, the junction contained 3 bases not matched to a gene. CDR3 in amino acids: CASSLAGGTGELFF. The CDR3 region has the DNA TGTGCCAGCAGCCTTGCGGGGGGCACCGGGGAGCTGTTTTTT.

The CDR3 sequence: CASSLGTSGPRGYEQYF. The CDR3 coding sequence is TGTGCCAGCAGCCTGGGGACTAGCGGTCCCCGGGGCTACGAGCAGTACTTC. This sequence joins TRBV11-2 and TRBJ2-7, with 11 positions matching TRBD2. CDR1 and CDR2 from the germline V gene are SGHAT and FQNNGV. J lost 3 bases, V lost 5 bases, and 12 bases had no gene match. The CDR3 is 17 residues long.

On this clone: One junction end disagrees with the germline gene, perhaps due to a read error. This chain links TRBV7-7 with TRBJ2-3; the D is unclear. This CDR3 spans 13 amino acids. In germline, CDR1 is SSHAT, CDR2 FNYEAQ (reference sequence). CDR3 DNA: TGTGCTAGCAGCTTAGGAATGGCAGATACGCAGTATTTT. Translated: CASSLGMADTQYF.

The V gene is TRBV19, the J gene TRBJ1-2; 9 bases agree with TRBD1. This CDR3 has 15 amino acids. Germline V gives CDR1 LNHDA, CDR2 SQIVND (reference sequence). V gave up 6 bases and J gave up 5 bases; unmatched junction bases: 10. In nucleotides, the CDR3 is TGTGCCAGTAGCCCCCGACAGGGGGAGTGGTATGGCTACACCTTC. It codes for CASSPRQGEWYGYTF.

Comment on this clone: Other DNA sequences within the sample encode an identical CDR3. This chain links TRBV10-3 with TRBJ2-5, with TRBD2 matching 8 bases. Losses at the gene ends were 0 bases for V and 1 base for J; bases not matched to a gene: 4. The germline gives CDR1 ENHRY, CDR2 SYGVKD. The CDR3 totals 16 residues. CDR3 loop: CAISESEAGGQETQYF. As DNA, the CDR3 is TGTGCCATCAGTGAGTCGGAGGCGGGGGGCCAAGAGACCCAGTACTTC.

The chain couples TRBV2 to TRBJ1-2; 7 nucleotides line up with TRBD1. The CDR3 runs to 13 residues. Per germline, CDR1 SNHLY and CDR2 FYNNEI. The CDR3 bases are TGTGTTAGCGAGGGGGCACGGAGCTATGGCTACACCTTC. Protein: CVSEGARSYGYTF.

This clone was seen a few times. The CDR3 DNA is TGTGCCAGTAGTATTTATTATAGCAATCAGCCCCAGCATTTT. Its translation: CASSIYYSNQPQHF. The chain employs TRBV19 and TRBJ1-5; D gene uncertain. This CDR3 region has 14 residues. In germline, CDR1 is LNHDA, CDR2 SQIVND (reference sequence). Trimming removed 3 bases from V and 0 bases from J, with 6 bases in between.

The rearrangement links TRBV7-9 to TRBJ1-1, with a tentative D call TRBD1 (5 bases). In germline, CDR1 is SEHNR, CDR2 FQNEAQ (reference sequence). This CDR3 has 13 residues. Trimming stripped 2 bases from V and 1 base from J, with 5 bases between. The CDR3 protein is CASSLRGNTEAFF. The CDR3 DNA reads as TGTGCCAGCAGCTTAAGGGGGAACACTGAAGCTTTCTTT.

V gene TRBV7-8 combines with J gene TRBJ1-2; a weak D match, TRBD1 (6 bases). Germline lookup yields CDR1 SGHVS and CDR2 FQNEAQ. The CDR3 covers 14 residues. V was cut by 4 bases and J by 8 bases, with 17 bases left in between. CDR3 sequence (DNA): TGTGCCAGCAGCTCTATTACTGGGGGGGCCGGCTACACCTTC. This codes for CASSSITGGAGYTF. The full variable domain, in which reference TRBV7-8 and TRBJ1-2 provide the parts outside the CDR3, is GAGVSQSPRYKVAKRGQDVALRCDPISGHVSLFWYQQALGQGPEFLTYFQNEAQLDKSGLPSDRFFAERPEGSVSTLKIQRTQQEDSAVYLCASSSITGGAGYTFGSGTRLTVV.

This clone has more than one count but fewer than ten. The genes are TRBV5-1 and TRBJ2-3; unclear D gene. The CDR3 has 12 residues. Germline CDR1 and CDR2: SGHRS and YFSETQ. V shed 1 base and J shed 2 bases, with 2 bases lying between them. The CDR3 coding sequence is TGCGCCAGCAGCTTGCCCACAGATACGCAGTATTTT. Amino acids: CASSLPTDTQYF.

J is TRBJ1-2 and V is TRBV19; TRBD1 agrees at 7 bases. The CDR3 is made up of 13 amino acids. Germline V lookup: CDR1 LNHDA, CDR2 SQIVND (reference sequence). V shed 6 bases, J shed 4 bases, and the junction held 5 bases outside the gene matches. Here the CDR3 reads CASREDRRYGYTF. The CDR3 DNA is TGTGCCAGTAGGGAGGACAGGCGCTATGGCTACACCTTC.

The chain uses TRBV28 and TRBJ1-1, with 9 positions matching TRBD1. Germline CDR1 and CDR2: MDHEN and SYDVKM. Trimming removed 4 bases from V and 5 bases from J; junction bases left unmatched: 5. This CDR3 comprises 14 residues. CDR3 amino acids: CASSSGTGQTEAFF. The CDR3 DNA follows: TGTGCCAGCAGTTCCGGGACAGGGCAAACTGAAGCTTTCTTT. Looking up the rest from reference TRBV28 and TRBJ1-1 gives the full variable domain: DVKVTQSSRYLVKRTGEKVFLECVQDMDHENMFWYRQDPGLGLRLIYFSYDVKMKEKGDIPEGYSVSREKKERFSLILESASTNQTSMYLCASSSGTGQTEAFFGQGTRLTVV.

With regard to this clone: Other DNA sequences in this sample translate to the same CDR3. J is TRBJ2-5 and V is TRBV7-9, with 10 bases that match TRBD2. The CDR3 spans 15 residues. Trimming at V came to 2 bases and at J to 5 bases, leaving 5 bases not matched to a gene. Germline CDR1 is SEHNR and CDR2 is FQNEAQ (reference sequence). The CDR3: CASSLLAGGRETQYF. Written as DNA, the CDR3 is TGTGCCAGCAGCTTATTAGCGGGGGGCCGTGAGACCCAGTACTTC.